The source of this T cell receptor (beta chain) is a study of cytomegalovirus exposure and HLA in healthy donors. Regarding the study as a whole: TCR beta chains numbering some 160 were designated cytomegalovirus-associated. Sequencing had likely introduced a cluster of highly shared sequence variants as an artifact.

The CDR3 is 14 amino acids. Germline CDR1 GTSNPN, CDR2 SVGIG (reference sequence). This clone appeared a few times. Antigen unknown. 60 Vbeta and 13 Jbeta primers were used in PCR. Here immunoSEQ multiplex PCR was the method, and the copy in TCRdb shows in-frame clones only, minus some. The sample has 110,000 to 150,000 clones, over 70% seen once. This sequence joins TRBV30 and TRBJ2-5; 12 positions match TRBD1. The end of the DNA fits TRBJ2-7 better, so the J call may be wrong. This clonotype was obtained from a woman between 40 and 55 years old in good health and CMV-seronegative. Source material: PBMCs. The CDR3 protein is CAWRGTGGFYEQYF. The CDR3 DNA reads as TGTGCCTGGAGGGGGACAGGGGGCTTCTACGAGCAGTACTTC.